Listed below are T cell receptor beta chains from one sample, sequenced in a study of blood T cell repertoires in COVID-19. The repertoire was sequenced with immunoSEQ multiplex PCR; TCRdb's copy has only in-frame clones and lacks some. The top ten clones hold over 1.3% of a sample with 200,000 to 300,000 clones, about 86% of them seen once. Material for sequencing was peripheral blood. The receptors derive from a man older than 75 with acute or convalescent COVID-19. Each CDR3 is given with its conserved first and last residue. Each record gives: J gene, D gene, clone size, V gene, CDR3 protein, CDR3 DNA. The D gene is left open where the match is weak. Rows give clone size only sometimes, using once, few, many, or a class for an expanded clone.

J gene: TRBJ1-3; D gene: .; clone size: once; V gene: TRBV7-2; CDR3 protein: CASSLGGGPGTPIYF; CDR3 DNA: TGTGCCAGCAGCTTAGGGGGAGGGCCCGGGACTCCCATATATTTT
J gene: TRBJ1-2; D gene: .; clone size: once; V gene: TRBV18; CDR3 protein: CASSPAGNYGYTF; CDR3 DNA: TGTGCCAGCTCACCAGCAGGGAACTATGGCTACACCTTC
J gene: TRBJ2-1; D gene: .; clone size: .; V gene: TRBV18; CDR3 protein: CASSPTGYEQFF; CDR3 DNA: TGTGCCAGCTCACCCACCGGTTATGAGCAGTTCTTC
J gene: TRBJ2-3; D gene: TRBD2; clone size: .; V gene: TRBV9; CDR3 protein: CASSLTSGREDTQYF; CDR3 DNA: TGTGCCAGCAGCCTCACTAGCGGGAGAGAGGATACGCAGTATTTT
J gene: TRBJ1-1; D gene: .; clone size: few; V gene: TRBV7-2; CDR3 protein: CASSPQGMNTEAFF; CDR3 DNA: TGTGCCAGCAGCCCTCAGGGGATGAACACTGAAGCTTTCTTT
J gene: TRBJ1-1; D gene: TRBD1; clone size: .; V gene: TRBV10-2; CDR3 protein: CASSGTGGTEAFF; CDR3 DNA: TGCGCCAGCAGCGGGACAGGGGGGACTGAAGCTTTCTTT
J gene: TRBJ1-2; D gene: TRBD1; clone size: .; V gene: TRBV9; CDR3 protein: CASSVGQGDYGYTF; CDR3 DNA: TGTGCCAGCAGCGTAGGACAGGGCGACTATGGCTACACCTTC
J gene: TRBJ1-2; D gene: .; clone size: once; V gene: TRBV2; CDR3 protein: CASSGGTLVNGYTF; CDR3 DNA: TGTGCCAGCAGTGGCGGAACCTTGGTAAATGGCTACACCTTC
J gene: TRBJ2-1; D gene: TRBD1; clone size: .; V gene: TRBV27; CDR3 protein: CASSLRGHGQFF; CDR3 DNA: TGTGCCAGCAGTTTAAGGGGGCACGGGCAGTTCTTC
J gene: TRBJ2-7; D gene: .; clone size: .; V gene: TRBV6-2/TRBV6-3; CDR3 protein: CASSRPTGTYEQYF; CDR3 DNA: TGTGCCAGCAGTCGACCCACAGGAACCTACGAGCAGTACTTC
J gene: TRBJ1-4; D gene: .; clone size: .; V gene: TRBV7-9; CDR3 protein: CASSLPSLREKLFF; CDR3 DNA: TGTGCCAGCAGCTTACCATCCCTCAGGGAAAAACTGTTTTTT
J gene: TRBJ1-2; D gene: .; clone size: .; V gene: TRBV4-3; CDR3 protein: CASSQDRAGAYYGYTF; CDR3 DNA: TGCGCCAGCAGCCAAGATCGGGCAGGGGCGTACTATGGCTACACCTTC
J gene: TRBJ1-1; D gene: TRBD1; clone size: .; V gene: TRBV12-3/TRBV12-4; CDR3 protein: CASTRQGFTEAFF; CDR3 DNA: TGTGCCAGCACCAGACAGGGTTTCACTGAAGCTTTCTTT
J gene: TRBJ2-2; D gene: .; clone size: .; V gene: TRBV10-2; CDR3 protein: CASSGGTTTGELFF; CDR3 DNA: TGCGCCAGCAGTGGCGGGACCACTACCGGGGAGCTGTTTTTT
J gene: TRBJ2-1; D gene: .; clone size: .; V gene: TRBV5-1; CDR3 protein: CASSFVGVSSYNEQFF; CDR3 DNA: TGCGCCAGCAGCTTTGTAGGGGTTAGCTCCTACAATGAGCAGTTCTTC
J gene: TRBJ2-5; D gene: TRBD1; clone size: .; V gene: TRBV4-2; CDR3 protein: CASSQRRDRVQETQYF; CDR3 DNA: TGTGCCAGCAGCCAACGCCGGGACAGGGTCCAAGAGACCCAGTACTTC
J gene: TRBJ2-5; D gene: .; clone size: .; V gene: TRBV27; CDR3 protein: CASRRGRGETQYF; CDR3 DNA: TGTGCCAGCAGAAGGGGCCGGGGGGAGACCCAGTACTTC
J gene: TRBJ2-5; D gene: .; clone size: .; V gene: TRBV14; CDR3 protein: CASSRRDSPGKWTQYF; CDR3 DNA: TGTGCCAGCAGCAGACGGGACTCGCCCGGCAAATGGACCCAGTACTTC
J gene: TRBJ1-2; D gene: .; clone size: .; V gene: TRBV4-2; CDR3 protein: CASSQESRDYGYTF; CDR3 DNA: TGTGCCAGCAGCCAAGAGAGCCGGGATTATGGCTACACCTTC
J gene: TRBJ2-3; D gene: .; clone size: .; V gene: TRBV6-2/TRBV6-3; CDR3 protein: CASSYDRGGTDTQYF; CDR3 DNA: TGTGCCAGCAGTTACGACAGGGGAGGGACAGATACGCAGTATTTT
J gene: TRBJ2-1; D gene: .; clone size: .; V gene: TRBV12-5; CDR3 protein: CASGLVDSFSVVAPGGSYNEQFF; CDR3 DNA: TGTGCTAGTGGTTTGGTGGACAGTTTCTCAGTCGTGGCGCCCGGTGGCTCCTACAATGAGCAGTTCTTC
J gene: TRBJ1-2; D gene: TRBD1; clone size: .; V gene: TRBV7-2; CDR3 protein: CASSPDRGDWGYTF; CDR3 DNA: TGTGCCAGCAGTCCAGACAGGGGAGATTGGGGCTACACCTTC
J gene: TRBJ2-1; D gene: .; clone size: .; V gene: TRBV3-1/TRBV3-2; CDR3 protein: CASSQDRFVGGHNEQFF; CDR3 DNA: TGTGCCAGCAGCCAAGACCGGTTCGTGGGGGGGCATAATGAGCAGTTCTTC
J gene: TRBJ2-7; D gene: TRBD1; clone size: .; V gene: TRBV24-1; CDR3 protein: CATSDSSGTGVYEQYF; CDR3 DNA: TGTGCCACCAGTGATTCTTCCGGGACAGGGGTCTACGAGCAGTACTTC
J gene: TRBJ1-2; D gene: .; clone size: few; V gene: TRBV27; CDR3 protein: CASSSQTGARLGYGYTF; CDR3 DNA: TGTGCCAGCAGTTCTCAGACAGGTGCCCGATTAGGCTATGGCTACACCTTC
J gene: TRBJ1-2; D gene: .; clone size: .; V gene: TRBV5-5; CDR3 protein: CASSLERYGYTF; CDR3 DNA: TGTGCCAGCAGCTTGGAGCGCTATGGCTACACCTTC
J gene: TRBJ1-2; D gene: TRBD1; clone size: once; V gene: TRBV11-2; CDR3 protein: CASSSRTGVDYGYTF; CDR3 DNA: TGTGCCAGCAGCTCTAGGACAGGGGTGGACTATGGCTACACCTTC
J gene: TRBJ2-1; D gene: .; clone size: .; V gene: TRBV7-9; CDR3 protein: CASSLDRRNEQFF; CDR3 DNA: TGTGCCAGCAGCTTAGACAGACGGAATGAGCAGTTCTTC
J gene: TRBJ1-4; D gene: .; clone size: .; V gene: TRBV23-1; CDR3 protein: CASSQGTTEKLFF; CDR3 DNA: TGCGCCAGCAGTCAGGGGACAACCGAAAAACTGTTTTTT
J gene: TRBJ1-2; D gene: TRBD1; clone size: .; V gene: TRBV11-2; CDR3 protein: CASSATTQGMGTF; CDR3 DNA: TGTGCCAGCAGCGCCACGACACAGGGGATGGGCACCTTC
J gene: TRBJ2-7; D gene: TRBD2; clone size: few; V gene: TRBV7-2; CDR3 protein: CASSLGGGGLSYEQYF; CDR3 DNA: TGTGCCAGCAGCTTAGGTGGCGGGGGGTTGTCCTACGAGCAGTACTTC
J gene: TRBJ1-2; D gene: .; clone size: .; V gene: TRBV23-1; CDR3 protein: CASSQSQYGYTF; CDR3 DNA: TGCGCCAGCAGTCAATCCCAGTATGGCTACACCTTC
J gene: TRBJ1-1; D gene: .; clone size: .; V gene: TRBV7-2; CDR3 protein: CASSLERRGTEAFF; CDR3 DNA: TGTGCCAGCAGCTTAGAGAGAAGGGGGACTGAAGCTTTCTTT
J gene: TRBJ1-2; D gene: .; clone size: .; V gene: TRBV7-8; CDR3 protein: CASRQSGSGYGYTF; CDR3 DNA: TGTGCCAGCAGACAAAGCGGGTCCGGCTATGGCTACACCTTC
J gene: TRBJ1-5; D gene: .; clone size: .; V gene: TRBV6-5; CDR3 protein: CASSPREVGQPQHF; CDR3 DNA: TGTGCCAGCAGCCCCCGGGAGGTAGGTCAGCCCCAGCATTTT
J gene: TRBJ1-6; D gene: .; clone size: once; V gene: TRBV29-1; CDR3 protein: CSVRGNDNSPLHF; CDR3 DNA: TGCAGCGTGCGGGGCAATGATAATTCACCCCTCCACTTT
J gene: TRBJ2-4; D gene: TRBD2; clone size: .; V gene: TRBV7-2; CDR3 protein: CASSSPSGVGAKNIQYF; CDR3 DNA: TGTGCCAGCAGCTCCCCCAGCGGGGTTGGAGCCAAAAACATTCAGTACTTC
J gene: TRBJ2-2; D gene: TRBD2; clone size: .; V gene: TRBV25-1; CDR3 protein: CASSGGLANTGELFF; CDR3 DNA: TGTGCCAGCAGTGGCGGACTAGCGAACACCGGGGAGCTGTTTTTT
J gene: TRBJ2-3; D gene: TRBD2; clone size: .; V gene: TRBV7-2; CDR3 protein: CASSLSGMGTDTQYF; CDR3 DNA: TGTGCCAGCAGCCTAAGCGGGATGGGCACAGATACGCAGTATTTT